The rows below give T cell receptor beta chains drawn from one sample of a study of CD8 T cells in Susac syndrome. MiXCR, run by TCRdb on the immunoSEQ multiplex PCR reads, gives a single entry per CDR3 protein. The table includes under 200,000 distinct CDR3 sequences, roughly 95% detected once. Sample: CD4+ T cells from PBMCs. The source of these receptors is a human donor with Susac syndrome. The conserved cysteine and the conserved F or W are not part of the CDR3 here.

TRBV7-9	TRBJ2-2	ASSLSGPGELF
TRBV3-1	TRBJ1-5	ASSQGQDGQPQH
TRBV18	TRBJ1-5	ASSIRALQVEPQH
TRBV29-1	TRBJ2-3	SVHGAPDTQY
TRBV5-1	TRBJ2-2	ASSLAVGDTGELF
TRBV20-1	TRBJ2-5	SATFQETQY
TRBV25-1	TRBJ2-1	ASSDVGSKGNNEQF
TRBV27	TRBJ2-6	ATTRDRTSGANVLT
TRBV29-1	TRBJ2-7	SVYSETYEQY
TRBV5-1	TRBJ2-3	ASSRRTGTDTQY
TRBV25-1	TRBJ1-1	ASSSHDWNTEAF
TRBV6-5	TRBJ2-6	AGGVGANVLT
TRBV6-2/TRBV6-3	TRBJ2-3	ASSYPTSGSTDTQY
TRBV4-2	TRBJ1-5	ASSQDIGRNQPQH
TRBV2	TRBJ2-1	ARRSNFDEQF
TRBV20-1	TRBJ1-5	SATQPQH
TRBV20-1	TRBJ2-1	SAGPSGLLDEQF
TRBV20-1	TRBJ2-1	SAFVTGSYNEQF
TRBV20-1	TRBJ2-3	SAIEFTDTQY
TRBV18	TRBJ1-1	ASSRGTGGDGTEAF
TRBV2	TRBJ1-2	ASSERPGVKGYT
TRBV29-1	TRBJ1-1	SVGNAGQGRNTEAF
TRBV29-1	TRBJ1-2	SVDQQGGGSVYGYT
TRBV28	TRBJ2-5	ASSPLVPETQY
TRBV3-1	TRBJ2-5	ASSQGNRAGETQY
TRBV7-8	TRBJ2-1	ASSLGDRAYNEQF
TRBV10-3	TRBJ2-1	AISVAAGAKNEQF
TRBV12-3/TRBV12-4	TRBJ2-7	ASSPRGTYEQY
TRBV4-2	TRBJ2-5	ASSQERVRGQETQY
TRBV29-1	TRBJ2-1	SVRGAYNEQF
TRBV5-1	TRBJ1-2	ASSVPGQKNYGYT
TRBV7-9	TRBJ2-4	ASSPRTDLAKNIQY
TRBV15	TRBJ1-5	ATSRDPIGQGNQPQH
TRBV6-2/TRBV6-3	TRBJ2-7	ASRFSGSYEQY
TRBV20-1	TRBJ2-3	SARAGTVIGDTQY
TRBV28	TRBJ2-5	ASTQSRVGETQY
TRBV30	TRBJ2-3	AWVQRDPRYTQY
TRBV5-1	TRBJ2-3	ASSLANKYTDTQY
TRBV6-5	TRBJ1-1	ASRELNRAF
TRBV24-1	TRBJ2-3	ATSDWRGLGPDTQY
TRBV5-1	TRBJ2-2	ASSPERDTGELF
TRBV2	TRBJ2-6	ASSTTGANVLT
TRBV30	TRBJ2-2	AWSVSAGGELF
TRBV18	TRBJ2-4	ASSPRLPDADIQY
TRBV6-6	TRBJ2-1	ASSRAGGVFNEQF
TRBV12-3/TRBV12-4	TRBJ2-5	ASSTGPVGSETQY
TRBV20-1	TRBJ1-2	SAGDRSTNYGYT
TRBV13	TRBJ2-7	ASSFRLALYEQY
TRBV9	TRBJ2-7	ASSDRLAGYLGEQY
TRBV28	TRBJ2-7	ASSLVAGLYEQY
TRBV7-9	TRBJ2-1	ASSFAGSNEQF
TRBV14	TRBJ1-2	ASSPGQVYGYT
TRBV20-1	TRBJ2-3	SARALGSTDTQY
TRBV30	TRBJ2-7	AWDRASHEQY